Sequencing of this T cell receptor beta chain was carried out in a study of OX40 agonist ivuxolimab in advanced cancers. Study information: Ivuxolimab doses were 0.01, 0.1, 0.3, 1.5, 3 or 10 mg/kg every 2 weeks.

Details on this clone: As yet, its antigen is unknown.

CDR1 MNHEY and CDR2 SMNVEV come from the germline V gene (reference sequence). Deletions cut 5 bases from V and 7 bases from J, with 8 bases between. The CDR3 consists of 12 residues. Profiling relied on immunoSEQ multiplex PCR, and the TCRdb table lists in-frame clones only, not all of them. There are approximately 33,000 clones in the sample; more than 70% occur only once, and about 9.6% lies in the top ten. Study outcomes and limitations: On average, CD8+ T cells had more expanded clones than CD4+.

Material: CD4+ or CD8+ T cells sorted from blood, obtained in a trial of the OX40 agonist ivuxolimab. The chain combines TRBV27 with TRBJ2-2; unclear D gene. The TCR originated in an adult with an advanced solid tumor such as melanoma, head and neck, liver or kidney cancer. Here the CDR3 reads CASSPFIGELFF. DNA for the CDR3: TGTGCCAGCAGTCCATTTATCGGGGAGCTGTTTTTT.